The 30 T cell receptor beta chains below all came from one sample that was sequenced in a study of siplizumab effects on memory and regulatory T cells. TCRdb's table, derived via immunoSEQ multiplex PCR, lists solely in-frame clones and lacks some. The repertoire holds 120,000 or so clones, with just under 95% as singletons. Sequenced input: CD4+ T cells sorted from blood. These receptors were collected from a human donor in good health.

V is TRBV10-1 and J is TRBJ2-3, with 9 bases matching TRBD2. Per the germline V gene, CDR1 is WNHNN and CDR2 is SYGVQD (reference sequence). The CDR3 length is 15 residues. V gave up 4 bases and J gave up 4 bases; unmatched junction bases: 6. This chain's CDR3 is CASSGGLAFADTQYF. The CDR3 DNA sequence: TGCGCCAGCAGTGGGGGACTAGCTTTCGCAGATACGCAGTATTTT.

The rearrangement uses TRBV20-1 and TRBJ2-7; no clear D. The CDR3 has 11 amino acids. Germline V gives CDR1 DFQATT, CDR2 SNEGSKA (reference sequence). The V and J ends lost 0 bases and 4 bases respectively, with 4 bases between them. CDR3 bases: TGCAGTGCTAGAGACGTTTACGAGCAGTACTTC. This codes for CSARDVYEQYF.

The chain carries TRBV6-1 and TRBJ2-6; 8 positions agree with TRBD1. The CDR3 consists of 17 residues. V lost 3 bases and J lost 2; bases outside the gene matches: 6. Per germline, CDR1 MNHNS and CDR2 SASEGT. The CDR3 region has the DNA TGTGCCAGCAGTGACCGACAGGGGACGGCTGGGGCCAACGTCCTGACTTTC. Its protein product is CASSDRQGTAGANVLTF.

The rearrangement links TRBV6-1 to TRBJ2-1; the D call may be TRBD1 or TRBD2 (5 bases each). CDR1 is MNHNS, CDR2 SASEGT, per germline. This CDR3 spans 13 amino acids. The V end lost 7 bases, the J end lost 4 bases, and 11 bases lay between the germline ends. CDR3 DNA sequence: TGTGCCAGCAATGGGGACCAGTACAATGAGCAGTTCTTC. Protein product: CASNGDQYNEQFF.

The chain links TRBV6-6 to TRBJ1-2; D is ambiguous. The CDR3 has 14 amino acids. Per germline, CDR1 MNHNY and CDR2 SVGAGI (reference sequence). Trimming took off 2 bases at V and 8 bases at J, with 15 bases between the two ends. The CDR3 region has the DNA TGTGCCAGCAGTTACGGGTTAGGCCTCGGGGGCTACACCTTC. This encodes CASSYGLGLGGYTF.

The rearrangement joins TRBV18 to TRBJ2-2, with 11 bases identical to TRBD1. Germline assignment: CDR1 KGHSH and CDR2 LQKENI. Unmatched junction bases numbered 7, after V lost 2 bases and J lost 5 bases. This CDR3 contains 17 residues. DNA of the CDR3: TGTGCCAGCTCACCAAGCAGGACAGGGGGCGGTACCGGGGAGCTGTTTTTT. Its protein is CASSPSRTGGGTGELFF.

V usage is TRBV7-2 and J usage is TRBJ2-3; TRBD2 agrees at 8 bases. Germline V gene sequence: CDR1 SGHTA, CDR2 FQGNSA. The CDR3 is made up of 18 amino acids. After removal of 1 base from V and 2 bases from J, the junction contained 11 bases not matched to a gene. The CDR3 bases are TGTGCCAGCAGCTTAGGGGCCCGGGGGGGCGTCTTCACAGATACGCAGTATTTT. Amino acids: CASSLGARGGVFTDTQYF. The entire variable domain, with the rest obtained from reference TRBV7-2 and TRBJ2-3, is as follows: GAGVSQSPSNKVTEKGKDVELRCDPISGHTALYWYRQSLGQGLEFLIYFQGNSAPDKSGLPSDRFSAERTGGSVSTLTIQRTQQEDSAVYLCASSLGARGGVFTDTQYFGPGTRLTVL.

Turning to this clone: This sample also contains other DNA sequences that code for the same CDR3. The chain recombines TRBV6-1 with TRBJ2-1; possible D gene TRBD1, 8 bases. The CDR3 consists of 15 residues. Between the trimmed V and J ends, which lost 6 bases and 2 bases, there was a span of 14 bases. In germline, CDR1 is MNHNS, CDR2 SASEGT. In DNA form, the CDR3 reads TGTGCCAGCAGCTTACAGGGGGGGACCTACAATGAGCAGTTCTTC. It yields the protein CASSLQGGTYNEQFF.

The chain recombines TRBV19 with TRBJ2-4; D gene ambiguous. Trimming removed 7 bases from V and 1 base from J, with 14 bases in between. This CDR3 contains 15 residues. CDR1 and CDR2 from the germline V gene are LNHDA and SQIVND (reference sequence). CDR3 sequence reads: CASNSPLGAKNIQYF. The CDR3 DNA follows: TGTGCCAGTAACTCCCCCCTTGGGGCCAAAAACATTCAGTACTTC.

The rearrangement links TRBV5-6 to TRBJ1-6, with 8 bases that match TRBD1. J lost 5 bases, V lost 7 bases, and 5 bases had no gene match. From germline, CDR1 is SGHDT and CDR2 YYEEEE. The CDR3 consists of 14 residues. Here the CDR3 reads CASATGDHNSPLHF. The CDR3 DNA sequence: TGTGCCAGCGCGACAGGGGATCATAATTCACCCCTCCACTTT. The full variable domain, completed using reference TRBV5-6 and TRBJ1-6, is DAGVTQSPTHLIKTRGQQVTLRCSPKSGHDTVSWYQQALGQGPQFIFQYYEEEERQRGNFPDRFSGHQFPNYSSELNVNALLLGDSALYLCASATGDHNSPLHFGNGTRLTVT.

The chain employs TRBV11-2 and TRBJ1-2; D ambiguous. CDR3 size: 17 residues. The germline V gene encodes CDR1 SGHAT and CDR2 FQNNGV. V was clipped by 5 bases and J by 8 bases, with 27 bases between them. The CDR3 coding sequence is TGTGCCAGCAGCCAGGTGGGCAGAGAGAGATTGGATGGCGGCTACACCTTC. Protein product: CASSQVGRERLDGGYTF.

The V gene is TRBV6-5, the J gene TRBJ1-2; D may be TRBD1 (5 bases). Germline CDR1 reads MNHEY; CDR2 reads SVGAGI. With 6 bases removed from V and 2 bases from J, the gap between germline ends came to 13 bases. The CDR3 is 14 residues long. CDR3 nucleotide sequence: TGTGCCAGCAGACGAGGGACGGAAAACTATGGCTACACCTTC. Translating gives CASRRGTENYGYTF.

The chain joins TRBV6-5 to TRBJ1-3; D gene unclear. Germline V gene data show CDR1 as MNHEY and CDR2 as SVGAGI. Deletions cut 9 bases from V and 4 bases from J, with 4 bases between. The CDR3 consists of 10 residues. CDR3: CARAGNTIYF. CDR3 DNA: TGTGCCAGGGCAGGAAACACCATATATTTT.

This chain uses TRBV5-4 with TRBJ1-1; a weak D match, TRBD1 (5 bases). CDR1 is SGHNT, CDR2 YYREEE, per germline (reference sequence). The CDR3 extends over 17 amino acids. V shed 0 bases and J shed 0 bases, with 15 bases lying between them. This CDR3 reads CASSLVGLGPMNTEAFF. DNA for the CDR3: TGTGCCAGCAGCTTGGTAGGCCTGGGGCCCATGAACACTGAAGCTTTCTTT.

The V gene is TRBV6-5, the J gene TRBJ1-1; a weak D match, TRBD1 (6 bases). There are 13 residues in the CDR3. Trimming stripped 0 bases from V and 5 bases from J, with 7 bases between. The germline gives CDR1 MNHEY, CDR2 SVGAGI. CDR3 in DNA: TGTGCCAGCAGTTACTCGAGGGGGACTGAAGCTTTCTTT. Protein sequence: CASSYSRGTEAFF.

The genes are TRBV7-9 and TRBJ2-5; 9 bases map to TRBD1. Germline V gene sequence: CDR1 SEHNR, CDR2 FQNEAQ (reference sequence). Trimming at V came to 1 base and at J to 2 bases, leaving 5 bases not matched to a gene. CDR3 length equals 16 residues. CDR3 nucleotide sequence: TGTGCCAGCAGCTTAGGGACAGGGGCACTACAAGAGACCCAGTACTTC. Amino acid sequence: CASSLGTGALQETQYF. The full variable domain, its missing parts supplied by reference TRBV7-9 and TRBJ2-5, is DTGVSQNPRHKITKRGQNVTFRCDPISEHNRLYWYRQTLGQGPEFLTYFQNEAQLEKSRLLSDRFSAERPKGSFSTLEIQRTEQGDSAMYLCASSLGTGALQETQYFGPGTRLLVL.

The chain links TRBV18 to TRBJ1-4, with D maybe TRBD1 (5 bases). V gave up 2 bases and J gave up 6 bases, with 13 bases separating them. The CDR3 is 15 amino acids. In germline, CDR1 is KGHSH, CDR2 LQKENI. The CDR3 reads CASSPDVGRDEKLFF. Written as DNA, the CDR3 is TGTGCCAGCTCACCAGATGTCGGCAGGGATGAAAAACTGTTTTTT.

The chain recombines TRBV13 with TRBJ1-2, with a possible D match to TRBD1 (6 bases). Germline V gives CDR1 PRHDT, CDR2 FYEKMQ (reference sequence). The length of the CDR3 is 16 residues. The ends were cut back, 5 bases at V and 2 bases at J, with 18 bases in the middle. CDR3 sequence (DNA): TGTGCCAGCAGCCCCCTAGGGGGGGGTCTCAACTATGGCTACACCTTC. Translating gives CASSPLGGGLNYGYTF.

The chain has TRBV2 and TRBJ2-1; the D gene is possibly TRBD2 (6 bases). CDR1 is SNHLY and CDR2 is FYNNEI in the germline V gene. The CDR3 length is 14 residues. V gave up 5 bases and J gave up 5 bases, with 13 bases separating them. The CDR3 here is CASSNPGVNNEQFF. CDR3 nucleotides: TGTGCCAGCAGTAATCCGGGGGTGAACAATGAGCAGTTCTTC.

The genes are TRBV5-1 and TRBJ2-1; the match to TRBD2 covers 9 bases. Unmatched junction bases numbered 7, after V lost 4 bases and J lost 5 bases. The CDR3 loop spans 15 amino acids. Germline V gives CDR1 SGHRS, CDR2 YFSETQ. The CDR3 bases are TGCGCCAGCAGCAATAGACTAGCGGTCAACAATGAGCAGTTCTTC. It encodes CASSNRLAVNNEQFF.

The gene calls are TRBV7-9 and TRBJ1-5; TRBD1 aligns across 7 bases. Germline lookup yields CDR1 SEHNR and CDR2 FQNEAQ (reference sequence). The V gene end was trimmed by 7 bases and the J gene end by 4 bases; junction bases not matched to a gene: 7. This CDR3 has 14 amino acids. CDR3 nucleotide sequence: TGTGCCAGCACCCACGGGACAGCAAATCAGCCCCAGCATTTT. It specifies CASTHGTANQPQHF.

In its sample, this clone was seen a few times. V is TRBV7-2 and J is TRBJ2-7, with no clear D. This CDR3 comprises 15 residues. The germline V gene has CDR1 SGHTA and CDR2 FQGNSA. With 4 bases removed from V and 2 bases from J, the gap between germline ends came to 15 bases. The CDR3 bases are TGTGCCAGCAGCTCACCGGGTCTAACGGCCTACGAGCAGTACTTC. Translating it yields CASSSPGLTAYEQYF. Based on the CDR3 plus reference TRBV7-2 and TRBJ2-7, the full variable domain is GAGVSQSPSNKVTEKGKDVELRCDPISGHTALYWYRQSLGQGLEFLIYFQGNSAPDKSGLPSDRFSAERTGGSVSTLTIQRTQQEDSAVYLCASSSPGLTAYEQYFGPGTRLTVT.

The chain is built from TRBV5-1 and TRBJ2-7; TRBD2 agrees at 9 bases. CDR1 SGHRS and CDR2 YFSETQ come from the germline V gene. With V trimmed by 6 bases and J by 5 bases, 12 bases remained unmatched. The length of the CDR3 is 15 residues. This chain's CDR3 is CASTWGTSTANEQYF. CDR3 coding DNA: TGCGCCAGCACCTGGGGGACTAGCACCGCTAACGAGCAGTACTTC. Supplemented by reference TRBV5-1 and TRBJ2-7, the full variable domain reads KAGVTQTPRYLIKTRGQQVTLSCSPISGHRSVSWYQQTPGQGLQFLFEYFSETQRNKGNFPGRFSGRQFSNSRSEMNVSTLELGDSALYLCASTWGTSTANEQYFGPGTRLTVT.

CDR3 sequence (DNA): TGTGCCAGTAGTAAACTAGCGAGCACAGATACGCAGTATTTT. Amino acid sequence: CASSKLASTDTQYF. This rearrangement joins TRBV19 to TRBJ2-3; 7 bases are shared with TRBD2. Germline V gene data show CDR1 as LNHDA and CDR2 as SQIVND (reference sequence). V gave up 4 bases and J gave up 0 bases; unmatched junction bases: 1. CDR3 length: 14 residues.

This clone was counted once. At the DNA level, this CDR3 is encoded by other sequences in the same sample as well. The chain carries TRBV6-5 and TRBJ2-7; 7 bases are a match to TRBD1. The V gene end was trimmed by 5 bases and the J gene end by 3 bases; junction bases not matched to a gene: 1. The CDR3 runs 12 residues. Germline V lookup: CDR1 MNHEY, CDR2 SVGAGI. The CDR3 loop reads CASSRQGYEQYF. As DNA, the CDR3 is TGTGCCAGCAGTCGACAGGGCTACGAGCAGTACTTC.

This chain connects TRBV2 to TRBJ2-1, with D possibly TRBD2 on 5 matching bases. This CDR3 is 14 amino acids long. V was pared by 3 bases and J by 6 bases, with 12 bases between. Per germline, CDR1 SNHLY and CDR2 FYNNEI. The CDR3 DNA is TGTGCCAGCAGTGAGGCTAGCTCTGCCAATGAGCAGTTCTTC. Amino acid sequence: CASSEASSANEQFF.

The chain uses TRBV12-5 and TRBJ2-1; 10 nucleotides agree with TRBD1. V shed 5 bases, J shed 5 bases, and the junction held 9 bases outside the gene matches. The germline V gene has CDR1 LGHNT and CDR2 FRNRAP. This CDR3 region has 16 residues. This CDR3 is CASGVKTGGPDNEQFF. As DNA, the CDR3 is TGTGCTAGTGGTGTAAAGACAGGGGGCCCTGACAATGAGCAGTTCTTC.

The V gene is TRBV18, the J gene TRBJ2-7, with a possible D match to TRBD1 (5 bases). The CDR3 is 14 residues long. Germline V gene lookup returns CDR1 KGHSH and CDR2 LQKENI. V dropped 2 bases and J dropped 2 bases, with 10 bases sitting between them. In DNA form, the CDR3 reads TGTGCCAGCTCACCAACTCAGGGCCCCTACGAGCAGTACTTC. Amino acid sequence: CASSPTQGPYEQYF.

The V gene is TRBV11-2, the J gene TRBJ2-7; 7 positions match TRBD1. J lost 2 bases, V lost 5 bases, and 6 bases had no gene match. The CDR3 is 14 amino acids. From germline, CDR1 is SGHAT and CDR2 FQNNGV. CDR3 sequence: CASSPRTGPYEQYF. DNA of the CDR3: TGTGCCAGCAGCCCCCGGACAGGCCCCTACGAGCAGTACTTC.

This rearrangement joins TRBV7-3 to TRBJ2-5, with 10 bases that match TRBD2. The germline V gene encodes CDR1 SGHTA and CDR2 FQGTGA. CDR3 size: 15 residues. The ends lost 2 bases at V and 5 bases at J; junction bases unmatched: 5. CDR3 sequence reads: CASSLLAGVGETQYF. The CDR3 DNA reads as TGTGCCAGCAGCTTACTAGCGGGAGTCGGGGAGACCCAGTACTTC.